This TCR beta chain is drawn from a study of beta chain features in type 1 diabetes. The authors obtained over 95% purity in all sorted populations. V lost 6 bases, J lost 5 bases, and 12 bases stayed unmatched. CDR1 is SGDLS, CDR2 YYNGEE, per germline. CDR3 length: 16 amino acids. Points on this clone: Its antigen is currently unknown.

Regarding the study as a whole: The analysis here could not establish whether HLA type shapes TCRB rearrangement. The naive, central memory and Treg TCRB repertoires looked more alike in patients than they did in healthy donors.

Reverse transcribing all isolated RNA meant expressed TCRB transcripts were sequenced. TCRdb's table, derived via immunoSEQ multiplex PCR, lists solely in-frame clones and lacks some. The table lists 680,000 or so clones, roughly a sixth of them singletons. The sequence derives from a man aged 18-30 years in good health. The sample comprised naive CD4+ T cells from blood. V gene TRBV9 combines with J gene TRBJ2-3, with 10 bases matching TRBD2. This chain's CDR3 is CASTKGVAGGRDTQYF. In DNA, the CDR3 is TGTGCCAGCACCAAGGGGGTAGCGGGAGGAAGAGATACGCAGTATTTT.